This T cell receptor beta chain was captured by sequencing in a study of T cell responses to AZD1222 COVID-19 vaccine. This CDR3 has 13 amino acids. V shed 1 base and J shed 3 bases, with 4 bases lying between them. Germline V gives CDR1 MNHNS, CDR2 SASEGT. The table came from immunoSEQ multiplex PCR; TCRdb's copy has only in-frame clones and leaves some out. The repertoire has about 120,000 clones, approximately 83% of them found once; the top ten carry roughly 3.7%. Regarding this clone: The antigen is undetermined.

Study conclusions and caveats: Clonal diversity may have been underestimated in mostly white British donors. The study found Spike-specific TCR breadth and depth rose after two AZD1222 doses. At study baseline, merely several AZD1222 recipients were seropositive. Reportedly, close to half of spike-specific TCRs are directed against unmutated variant regions.

Material: peripheral blood, obtained on day 0 of MenACWY control vaccination. The TCR sequence derives from an adult in good health. This chain connects TRBV6-1 to TRBJ1-3; D gene uncertain. The CDR3 reads CASSEESGNTIYF. The CDR3 DNA reads as TGTGCCAGCAGTGAAGAAAGTGGAAACACCATATATTTT.